The 20 T cell receptor beta chains below come from one sample, sequenced in a study of blood T cell repertoires in COVID-19. The table came from immunoSEQ multiplex PCR; TCRdb's copy has only in-frame clones and leaves some out. The sample has about 130,000 clones, around 82% seen once. Sequencing was carried out using peripheral blood. The receptors here all came from a young man with COVID-19, enrolled during active disease.

The chain joins TRBV11-2 to TRBJ1-3, with 7 bases matching TRBD1. Germline V lookup: CDR1 SGHAT, CDR2 FQNNGV. The length of the CDR3 is 14 residues. Germline trimming cut 4 bases from V and 11 bases from J; bases unmatched to any gene: 11. CDR3 residues: CASSSFLTGAPIYF. Written as DNA, the CDR3 is TGTGCCAGCAGCTCCTTCCTAACAGGGGCGCCCATATATTTT. Combining the CDR3 with reference TRBV11-2 and TRBJ1-3 gives the whole variable domain EAGVAQSPRYKIIEKRQSVAFWCNPISGHATLYWYQQILGQGPKLLIQFQNNGVVDDSQLPKDRFSAERLKGVDSTLKIQPAKLEDSAVYLCASSSFLTGAPIYFGEGSWLTVV.

CDR3 in DNA: TGTGCCAGCGAGGTGGGTAGTGGGTGGTTCGATGGCTACACCTTC. As protein: CASEVGSGWFDGYTF. V gene TRBV2 combines with J gene TRBJ1-2; no clear D. CDR3 size: 15 residues. V lost 8 bases and J lost 6, with 22 bases in between. CDR1 and CDR2 (germline): SNHLY, FYNNEI.

V is TRBV6-5 and J is TRBJ2-3, with D maybe TRBD1 (6 bases). The germline CDR1 and CDR2 sequences are MNHEY and SVGAGI. V dropped 0 bases and J dropped 4 bases, with 11 bases sitting between them. The length of the CDR3 is 15 residues. The CDR3 sequence: CASSYSAGAADTQYF. The CDR3 DNA reads as TGTGCCAGCAGTTACTCGGCAGGGGCTGCAGATACGCAGTATTTT.

This clone has only one observation. V gene TRBV27 combines with J gene TRBJ1-1; 7 bases match TRBD1. The CDR3 spans 14 residues. With 4 bases clipped from V and 4 bases from J, the junction kept 6 bases outside the gene matches. Germline V gene data show CDR1 as MNHEY and CDR2 as SMNVEV (reference sequence). The CDR3 sequence is CASSSFPGGTEAFF. The CDR3 region has the DNA TGTGCCAGCAGTTCATTCCCAGGGGGCACTGAAGCTTTCTTT.

Written as DNA, the CDR3 is TGCGCCAGCAGCTTGGTAGAAAGGGGAAATGAAAAACTGTTTTTT. Encoded protein: CASSLVERGNEKLFF. V gene TRBV5-1 combines with J gene TRBJ1-4, with a weak D call TRBD1 (5 bases). This CDR3 is 15 amino acids long. CDR1 SGHRS and CDR2 YFSETQ come from the germline V gene. The V end was cut by 0 bases, the J end by 5 bases, with 11 bases between. Together with reference TRBV5-1 and TRBJ1-4, the CDR3 gives the full variable domain: KAGVTQTPRYLIKTRGQQVTLSCSPISGHRSVSWYQQTPGQGLQFLFEYFSETQRNKGNFPGRFSGRQFSNSRSEMNVSTLELGDSALYLCASSLVERGNEKLFFGSGTQLSVL.

The chain employs TRBV4-2 and TRBJ2-5; possible D gene TRBD2, 6 bases. V lost 2 bases and J 4 bases, leaving 14 bases between the germline ends. The CDR3 extends over 15 amino acids. CDR1 LGHNA and CDR2 YNFKEQ come from the germline V gene. In DNA, the CDR3 is TGTGCCAGCAGCCAAAAGTGGGGCGGGATAGAGACCCAGTACTTC. Encoded protein: CASSQKWGGIETQYF.

Concerning this clone: It is unclear where the CDR3 begins or ends on the DNA, so no DNA is shown, and the CDR3 is as TCRdb lists it. The chain is built from TRBV5-8 and TRBJ2-3; the table's D call TRBD2 went unverified against the DNA. Per germline, CDR1 SGHTS and CDR2 YDEGEE. The CDR3 sequence runs 13 residues, both termini included. The CDR3 is CASSSWGVGNAYF.

This clone was observed a handful of times. The J gene is TRBJ1-5, the V gene TRBV6-6; tentatively, D is TRBD1 (5 bases). Per germline, CDR1 MNHNY and CDR2 SVGAGI (reference sequence). This CDR3 comprises 15 residues. V lost 4 bases and J lost 0, with 10 bases in between. Written as DNA, the CDR3 is TGTGCCAGCAGTTGGACATCAGGTAGCAATCAGCCCCAGCATTTT. Protein product: CASSWTSGSNQPQHF.

This rearrangement joins TRBV10-2 to TRBJ2-3; no firm D call. With 6 bases removed from V and 6 bases from J, the gap between germline ends came to 13 bases. Germline V lookup: CDR1 WSHSY, CDR2 SAAADI. The CDR3 covers 13 residues. The CDR3 here is CASRVASTDTQYF. The CDR3 DNA reads as TGCGCCAGCAGGGTAGCTTCCACGGATACGCAGTATTTT.

This chain joins TRBV6-2 or TRBV6-3 and TRBJ1-1, with 10 nucleotides matching TRBD1. V trimming: 0 bases; J trimming: 8 bases; junction bases outside the gene matches: 15. This CDR3 spans 18 amino acids. Germline CDR1 MNHEY, CDR2 SVGEGT. For the CDR3, the DNA is TGTGCCAGCAGTTACTCGACGGGGACAGGGGCAGCCTTTACCGAAGCTTTCTTT. This sequence encodes CASSYSTGTGAAFTEAFF.

J is TRBJ1-2 and V is TRBV19, with 7 positions matching TRBD1. Germline CDR1 LNHDA, CDR2 SQIVND (reference sequence). Germline trimming cut 4 bases from V and 8 bases from J; bases unmatched to any gene: 10. CDR3 size: 14 residues. CDR3 DNA sequence: TGTGCCAGTAGTACCCGACAGGGCTTGAGGGGCTACACCTTC. It yields the protein CASSTRQGLRGYTF.

The chain carries TRBV27 and TRBJ2-1, with 12 nucleotides matching TRBD2. Losses at the gene ends were 7 bases for V and 10 bases for J; bases not matched to a gene: 17. Germline loops: CDR1 MNHEY, CDR2 SMNVEV (reference sequence). The CDR3 sequence is 17 residues long. The CDR3 coding sequence is TGTGCCAGCACCAGTCCTCCCTCGTCTAGCGGGAGGGGGGAGCAGTTCTTC. It specifies CASTSPPSSSGRGEQFF.

CDR3 region: CASSGGVGTEAFF. CDR3 DNA sequence: TGTGCCAGTAGTGGGGGGGTTGGGACTGAAGCTTTCTTT. The chain uses TRBV19 and TRBJ1-1, with a tentative D call TRBD1 (5 bases). Per germline, CDR1 LNHDA and CDR2 SQIVND (reference sequence). V lost 5 bases, J lost 5 bases, and 12 bases lay in between. The CDR3 covers 13 residues.

The gene calls are TRBV6-5 and TRBJ1-2; 7 nucleotides align to TRBD1. Trimming cost V 7 bases and J 4 bases; bases outside gene matches: 6. The CDR3 length is 13 residues. The germline V gene has CDR1 MNHEY and CDR2 SVGAGI. The DNA of the CDR3 is TGTGCCAGCAAAAGCAACAGGGGCTATGGCTACACCTTC. Protein product: CASKSNRGYGYTF.

V usage is TRBV30 and J usage is TRBJ2-2; 12 bases map to TRBD2. The CDR3 has 17 amino acids. With 4 bases clipped from V and 4 bases from J, the junction kept 10 bases outside the gene matches. The germline V gene encodes CDR1 GTSNPN and CDR2 SVGIG (reference sequence). The CDR3 region is CAWTSRLAGDSTGELFF. In nucleotides, the CDR3 is TGTGCCTGGACCTCAAGACTAGCGGGAGATAGCACCGGGGAGCTGTTTTTT.

This rearrangement joins TRBV27 to TRBJ1-2; a weak D match, TRBD1 (6 bases). This CDR3 comprises 14 residues. The V and J ends lost 5 bases and 8 bases respectively, with 18 bases between them. CDR1 and CDR2 from the germline V gene are MNHEY and SMNVEV (reference sequence). CDR3 region: CASSPATGPLGYTF. CDR3 in DNA: TGTGCCAGCAGTCCTGCGACAGGTCCCTTAGGCTACACCTTC.

Only one count was recorded for this clone. J is TRBJ1-1 and V is TRBV28; tentatively, D is TRBD1 (5 bases). Trimming removed 4 bases from V and 5 bases from J, with 20 bases in between. This CDR3 has 16 residues. CDR1 and CDR2 from the germline V gene are MDHEN and SYDVKM. The CDR3 here is CASSSIGDSRGTEAFF. The CDR3, as DNA: TGTGCCAGCAGTTCGATTGGGGACTCCCGAGGGACTGAAGCTTTCTTT.

This rearrangement joins TRBV11-2 to TRBJ2-2; 10 nucleotides agree with TRBD2. After removal of 0 bases from V and 3 bases from J, the junction contained 4 bases not matched to a gene. The CDR3 runs to 17 residues. Germline V gene sequence: CDR1 SGHAT, CDR2 FQNNGV. This chain's CDR3 is CASSLDRLAGDTGELFF. In DNA form, the CDR3 reads TGTGCCAGCAGCTTAGATCGGCTAGCGGGGGACACCGGGGAGCTGTTTTTT.

J is TRBJ2-2 and V is TRBV28, with 11 bases lining up with TRBD2. Germline V gene data show CDR1 as MDHEN and CDR2 as SYDVKM. V trimming: 8 bases; J trimming: 6 bases; junction bases outside the gene matches: 5. CDR3 length: 14 residues. The CDR3 protein is CASLLAGEPGELFF. Here the CDR3 DNA reads TGTGCCAGCCTACTAGCGGGAGAACCCGGGGAGCTGTTTTTT.

The chain uses TRBV6-6 and TRBJ1-2; no clear D gene. V was trimmed by 0 bases and J by 8 bases, leaving 16 bases between them. This CDR3 has 15 residues. Germline V lookup: CDR1 MNHNY, CDR2 SVGAGI (reference sequence). This CDR3 is CASSYSRHGTEGYTF. The CDR3 DNA sequence: TGTGCCAGCAGTTACTCCCGACACGGTACTGAAGGCTACACCTTC.